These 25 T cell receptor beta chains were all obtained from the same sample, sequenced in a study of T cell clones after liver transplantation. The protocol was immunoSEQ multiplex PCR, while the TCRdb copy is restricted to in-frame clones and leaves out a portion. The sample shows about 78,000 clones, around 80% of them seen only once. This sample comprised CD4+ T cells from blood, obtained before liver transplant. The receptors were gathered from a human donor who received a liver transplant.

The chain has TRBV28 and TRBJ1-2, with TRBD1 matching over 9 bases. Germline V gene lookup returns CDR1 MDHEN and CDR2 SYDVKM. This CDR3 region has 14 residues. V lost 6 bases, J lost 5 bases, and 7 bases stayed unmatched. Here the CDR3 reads CASRKAGQGYGYTF. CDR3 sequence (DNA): TGTGCCAGCAGAAAAGCGGGACAGGGATATGGCTACACCTTC.

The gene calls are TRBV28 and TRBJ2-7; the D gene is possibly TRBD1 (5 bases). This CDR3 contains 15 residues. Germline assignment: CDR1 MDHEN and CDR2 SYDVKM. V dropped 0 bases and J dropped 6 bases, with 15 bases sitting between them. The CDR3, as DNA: TGTGCCAGCAGTTTATGGGCAGGGCCCTTCGTCGAGCAGTACTTC. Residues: CASSLWAGPFVEQYF.

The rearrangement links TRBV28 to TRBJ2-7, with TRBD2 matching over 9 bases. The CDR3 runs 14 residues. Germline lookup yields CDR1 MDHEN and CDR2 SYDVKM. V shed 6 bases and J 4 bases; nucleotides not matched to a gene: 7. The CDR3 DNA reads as TGTGCCAGCAGACCCTGGGCGGGAGGGTACGAGCAGTACTTC. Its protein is CASRPWAGGYEQYF.

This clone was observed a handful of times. This CDR3 is CAWNRGNLQPQHF. In DNA, the CDR3 is TGTGCCTGGAACAGGGGAAATCTTCAGCCCCAGCATTTT. V gene TRBV30 combines with J gene TRBJ1-5, with 7 nucleotides matching TRBD1. Germline V lookup: CDR1 GTSNPN, CDR2 SVGIG (reference sequence). V was clipped by 4 bases and J by 6 bases; unmatched bases: 6. This CDR3 is built from 13 residues.

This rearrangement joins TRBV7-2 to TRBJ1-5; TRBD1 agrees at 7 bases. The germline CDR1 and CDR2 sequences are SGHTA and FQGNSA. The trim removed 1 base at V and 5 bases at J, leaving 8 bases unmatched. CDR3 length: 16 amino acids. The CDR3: CASSLGSQGGYQPQHF. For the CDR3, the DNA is TGTGCCAGCAGCTTAGGTAGTCAGGGGGGATATCAGCCCCAGCATTTT.

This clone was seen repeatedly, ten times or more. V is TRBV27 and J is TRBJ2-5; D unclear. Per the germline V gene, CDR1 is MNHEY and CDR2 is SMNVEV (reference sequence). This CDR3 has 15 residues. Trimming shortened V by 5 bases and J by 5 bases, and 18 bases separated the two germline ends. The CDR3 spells CASSTDGPSWETQYF. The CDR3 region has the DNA TGTGCCAGCAGTACGGACGGCCCGAGTTGGGAGACCCAGTACTTC.

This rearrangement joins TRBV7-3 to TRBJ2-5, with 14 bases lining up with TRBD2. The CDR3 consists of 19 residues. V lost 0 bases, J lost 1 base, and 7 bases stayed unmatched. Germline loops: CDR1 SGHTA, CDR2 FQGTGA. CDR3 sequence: CASSLTGTSGSPSQETQYF. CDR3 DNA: TGTGCCAGCAGCTTAACTGGGACTAGCGGGAGCCCTTCCCAAGAGACCCAGTACTTC.

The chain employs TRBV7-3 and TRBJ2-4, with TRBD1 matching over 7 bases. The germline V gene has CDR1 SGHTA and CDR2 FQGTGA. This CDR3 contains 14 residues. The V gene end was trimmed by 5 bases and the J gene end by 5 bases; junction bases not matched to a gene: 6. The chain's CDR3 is CASSPTGSQNIQYF. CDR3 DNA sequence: TGTGCCAGCAGCCCGACAGGGTCACAAAACATTCAGTACTTC.

The CDR3 spells CASSLREPLEAFF. CDR3 DNA: TGTGCCAGCAGCCTCCGGGAGCCCCTTGAAGCTTTCTTT. The V gene is TRBV7-9, the J gene TRBJ1-1, with unresolved D. Trimming removed 5 bases from V and 7 bases from J, with 14 bases in between. The V gene's germline CDR1 is SEHNR and CDR2 FQNEAQ (reference sequence). There are 13 residues in the CDR3.

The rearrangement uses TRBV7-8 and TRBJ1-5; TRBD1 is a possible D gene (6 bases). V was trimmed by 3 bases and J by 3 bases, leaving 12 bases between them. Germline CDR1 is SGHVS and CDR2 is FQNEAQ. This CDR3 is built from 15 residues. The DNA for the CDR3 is TGTGCCAGCAGCTTTCAGACAGGCCTCAATCAGCCCCAGCATTTT. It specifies CASSFQTGLNQPQHF.

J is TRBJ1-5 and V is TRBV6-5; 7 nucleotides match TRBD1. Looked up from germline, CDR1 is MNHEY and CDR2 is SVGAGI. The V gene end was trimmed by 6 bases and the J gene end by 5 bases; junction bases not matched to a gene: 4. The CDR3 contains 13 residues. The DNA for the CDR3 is TGTGCCAGCAGCCCCGACAGGGATCAGCCCCAGCATTTT. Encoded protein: CASSPDRDQPQHF.

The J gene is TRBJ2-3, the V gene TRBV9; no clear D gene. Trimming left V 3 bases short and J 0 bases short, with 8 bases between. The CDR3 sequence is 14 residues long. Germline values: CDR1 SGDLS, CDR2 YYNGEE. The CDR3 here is CASSALHSTDTQYF. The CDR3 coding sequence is TGTGCCAGCAGCGCCCTACATAGCACAGATACGCAGTATTTT.

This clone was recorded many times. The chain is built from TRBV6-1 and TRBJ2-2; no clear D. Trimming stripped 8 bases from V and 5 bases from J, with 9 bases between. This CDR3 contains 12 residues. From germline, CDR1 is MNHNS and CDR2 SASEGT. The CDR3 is CASCSGTGELFF. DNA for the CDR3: TGTGCCAGCTGTTCCGGGACCGGGGAGCTGTTTTTT.

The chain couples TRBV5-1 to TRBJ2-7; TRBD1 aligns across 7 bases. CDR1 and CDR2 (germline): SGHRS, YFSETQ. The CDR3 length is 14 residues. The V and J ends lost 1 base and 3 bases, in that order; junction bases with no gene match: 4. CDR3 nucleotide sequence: TGCGCCAGCAGCTTGAGGGACAGATTCTACGAGCAGTACTTC. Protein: CASSLRDRFYEQYF. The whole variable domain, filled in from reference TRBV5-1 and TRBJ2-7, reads KAGVTQTPRYLIKTRGQQVTLSCSPISGHRSVSWYQQTPGQGLQFLFEYFSETQRNKGNFPGRFSGRQFSNSRSEMNVSTLELGDSALYLCASSLRDRFYEQYFGPGTRLTVT.

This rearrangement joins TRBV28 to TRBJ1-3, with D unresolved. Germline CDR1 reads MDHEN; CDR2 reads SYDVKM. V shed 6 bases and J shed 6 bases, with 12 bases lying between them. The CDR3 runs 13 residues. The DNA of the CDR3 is TGTGCCAGCAGGGAGGGTCTGGAAAACACCATATATTTT. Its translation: CASREGLENTIYF.

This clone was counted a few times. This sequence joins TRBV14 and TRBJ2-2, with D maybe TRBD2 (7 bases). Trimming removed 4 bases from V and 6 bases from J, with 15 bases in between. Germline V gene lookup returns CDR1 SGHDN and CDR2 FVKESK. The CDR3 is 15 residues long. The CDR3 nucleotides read TGTGCCAGCAGCCTCAGGGGAGGGTTGCCCGGGGAGCTGTTTTTT. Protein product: CASSLRGGLPGELFF.

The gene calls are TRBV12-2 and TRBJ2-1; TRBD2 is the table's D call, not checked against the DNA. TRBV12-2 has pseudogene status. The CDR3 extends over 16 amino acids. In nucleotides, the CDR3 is TGTGCAAGTCGCGCCCGACTAGCGGGAACCTACAATGAGCAGTTCTTC. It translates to CASRARLAGTYNEQFF.

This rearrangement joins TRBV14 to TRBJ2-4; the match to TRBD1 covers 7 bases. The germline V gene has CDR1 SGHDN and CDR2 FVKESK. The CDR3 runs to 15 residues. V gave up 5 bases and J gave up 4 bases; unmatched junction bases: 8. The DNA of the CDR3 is TGTGCCAGCAGCAACAGGGACAGTCTTAAAAACATTCAGTACTTC. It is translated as CASSNRDSLKNIQYF.

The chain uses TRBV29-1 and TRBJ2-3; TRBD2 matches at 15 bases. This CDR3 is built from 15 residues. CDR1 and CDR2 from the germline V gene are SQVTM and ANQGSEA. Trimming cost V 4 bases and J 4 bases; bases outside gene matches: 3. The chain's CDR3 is CSVGTSGRAADTQYF. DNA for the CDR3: TGCAGCGTTGGGACTAGCGGGAGGGCCGCAGATACGCAGTATTTT.

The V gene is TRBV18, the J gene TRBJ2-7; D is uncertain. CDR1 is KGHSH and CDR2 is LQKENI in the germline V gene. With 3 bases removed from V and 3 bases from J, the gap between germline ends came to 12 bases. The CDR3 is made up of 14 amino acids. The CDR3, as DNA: TGTGCCAGCTCACCCGGTTTCAGCAACTACGAGCAGTACTTC. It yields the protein CASSPGFSNYEQYF.

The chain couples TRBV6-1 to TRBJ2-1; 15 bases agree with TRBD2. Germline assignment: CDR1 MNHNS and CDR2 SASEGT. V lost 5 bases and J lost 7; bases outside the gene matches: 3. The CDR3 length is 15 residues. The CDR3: CASSPGLAGGNEQFF. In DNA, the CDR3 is TGTGCCAGCAGTCCAGGACTAGCGGGAGGGAATGAGCAGTTCTTC.

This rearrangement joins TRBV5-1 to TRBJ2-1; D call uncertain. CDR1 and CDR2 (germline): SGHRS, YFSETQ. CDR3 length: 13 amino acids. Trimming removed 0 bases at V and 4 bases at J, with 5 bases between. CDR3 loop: CASSLDVYNEQFF. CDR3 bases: TGCGCCAGCAGCTTGGACGTTTACAATGAGCAGTTCTTC.

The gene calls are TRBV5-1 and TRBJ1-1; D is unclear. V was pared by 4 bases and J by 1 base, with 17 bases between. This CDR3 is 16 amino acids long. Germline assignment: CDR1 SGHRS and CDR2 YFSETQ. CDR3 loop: CASSPSTTRSNTEAFF. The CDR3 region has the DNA TGCGCCAGCAGCCCCTCTACCACCCGTTCGAACACTGAAGCTTTCTTT. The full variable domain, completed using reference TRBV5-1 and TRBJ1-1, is KAGVTQTPRYLIKTRGQQVTLSCSPISGHRSVSWYQQTPGQGLQFLFEYFSETQRNKGNFPGRFSGRQFSNSRSEMNVSTLELGDSALYLCASSPSTTRSNTEAFFGQGTRLTVV.

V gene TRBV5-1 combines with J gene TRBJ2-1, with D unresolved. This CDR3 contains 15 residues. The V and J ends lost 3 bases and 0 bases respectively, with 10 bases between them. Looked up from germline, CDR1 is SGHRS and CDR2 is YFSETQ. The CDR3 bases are TGCGCCAGCAGCTATACAGCTAGCTCCTACAATGAGCAGTTCTTC. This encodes CASSYTASSYNEQFF.

CDR3 bases: TGTGCAGCAGGGACCGGACCAAACAATGAGCAGTTCTTC. It encodes CAAGTGPNNEQFF. V usage is TRBV9 and J usage is TRBJ2-1; D might be TRBD1 or TRBD2, each matching 5 bases. CDR3 size: 13 residues. From germline, CDR1 is SGDLS and CDR2 YYNGEE.